The rows below give T cell receptor beta chains drawn from one sample of a study of cytomegalovirus exposure and HLA in healthy donors. TCRdb's copy holds only in-frame clones and misses some; the assay was immunoSEQ multiplex PCR. In the table there are some 130,000 clones, about 66% of which are singletons. The sample taken for sequencing was PBMCs. The receptors were sampled from a human donor in good health. Both conserved end residues are part of each CDR3. The order of the fields is clone size, J gene, V gene, D gene, CDR3 protein, CDR3 DNA. D genes are given only for firm matches. Clone size is given for some rows only: seen once, a few or many times, or a class if the clone is expanded.

clone size: NA; J gene: TRBJ2-7; V gene: TRBV10-3; D gene: TRBD2; CDR3 protein: CAILAGDYEQYF; CDR3 DNA: TGTGCCATCTTGGCGGGGGACTACGAGCAGTACTTC
clone size: once; J gene: TRBJ1-2; V gene: TRBV6-6; D gene: NA; CDR3 protein: CASSSTEYGYTF; CDR3 DNA: TGTGCCAGCAGTTCGACAGAGTATGGCTACACCTTC
clone size: few; J gene: TRBJ2-2; V gene: TRBV2; D gene: TRBD1; CDR3 protein: CASSNRGTGELFF; CDR3 DNA: TGTGCCAGCAGTAACAGGGGGACCGGGGAGCTGTTTTTT
clone size: few; J gene: TRBJ2-2; V gene: TRBV28; D gene: NA; CDR3 protein: CASSLLGGEGAAGELFF; CDR3 DNA: TGTGCCAGCAGTTTATTGGGGGGAGAGGGGGCCGCCGGGGAGCTGTTTTTT
clone size: few; J gene: TRBJ2-7; V gene: TRBV7-3; D gene: NA; CDR3 protein: CASSLNGRIDEQYF; CDR3 DNA: TGTGCCAGCAGCTTAAACGGGAGAATAGACGAGCAGTACTTC
clone size: NA; J gene: TRBJ2-3; V gene: TRBV4-1; D gene: TRBD2; CDR3 protein: CASSKLAGFTDTQYF; CDR3 DNA: TGCGCCAGCAGCAAACTAGCGGGATTCACAGATACGCAGTATTTT
clone size: NA; J gene: TRBJ2-7; V gene: TRBV6-5; D gene: TRBD2; CDR3 protein: CASSYLAGAGEQYF; CDR3 DNA: TGTGCCAGCAGTTACCTAGCGGGAGCCGGCGAGCAGTACTTC
clone size: NA; J gene: TRBJ2-3; V gene: TRBV18; D gene: TRBD2; CDR3 protein: CASSLIGLAGTAPDTQYF; CDR3 DNA: TGTGCCAGCTCACTAATAGGACTAGCGGGAACCGCCCCAGATACGCAGTATTTT
clone size: few; J gene: TRBJ2-3; V gene: TRBV11-3; D gene: TRBD1; CDR3 protein: CASSTRTGSTDTQYF; CDR3 DNA: TGTGCCAGCAGCACCCGGACAGGGAGCACAGATACGCAGTATTTT
clone size: few; J gene: TRBJ1-5; V gene: TRBV5-4; D gene: NA; CDR3 protein: CASSLVAESQPQHF; CDR3 DNA: TGTGCCAGCAGCTTGGTGGCAGAAAGTCAGCCCCAGCATTTT
clone size: NA; J gene: TRBJ2-2; V gene: TRBV28; D gene: TRBD2; CDR3 protein: CASSSGLAGVTGELFF; CDR3 DNA: TGTGCCAGCAGTTCGGGACTAGCGGGAGTAACCGGGGAGCTGTTTTTT
clone size: NA; J gene: TRBJ2-3; V gene: TRBV10-3; D gene: NA; CDR3 protein: CAIRAGGFTDTQYF; CDR3 DNA: TGTGCCATCAGAGCAGGAGGGTTCACAGATACGCAGTATTTT
clone size: NA; J gene: TRBJ2-2; V gene: TRBV28; D gene: NA; CDR3 protein: CASRSPGELFF; CDR3 DNA: TGTGCCAGCCGGAGTCCCGGGGAGCTGTTTTTT